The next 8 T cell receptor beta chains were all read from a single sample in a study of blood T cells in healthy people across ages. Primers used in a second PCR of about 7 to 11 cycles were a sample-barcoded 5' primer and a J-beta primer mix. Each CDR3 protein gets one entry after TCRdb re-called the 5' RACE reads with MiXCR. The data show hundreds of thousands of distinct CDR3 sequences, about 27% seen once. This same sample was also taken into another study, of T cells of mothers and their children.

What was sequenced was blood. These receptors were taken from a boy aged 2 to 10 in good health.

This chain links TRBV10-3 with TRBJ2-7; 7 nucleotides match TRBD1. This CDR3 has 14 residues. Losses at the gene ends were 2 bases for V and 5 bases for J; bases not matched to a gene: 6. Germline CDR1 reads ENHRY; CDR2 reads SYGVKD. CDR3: CAISEPPQGDEQYF. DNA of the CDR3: TGTGCCATCAGTGAGCCGCCCCAGGGGGACGAGCAGTACTTC.

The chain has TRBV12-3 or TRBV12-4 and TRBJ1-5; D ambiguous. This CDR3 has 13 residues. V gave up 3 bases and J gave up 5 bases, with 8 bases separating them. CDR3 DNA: TGTGCCAGCAGTTTGGGAGAGGATCAGCCCCAGCATTTT. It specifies CASSLGEDQPQHF.

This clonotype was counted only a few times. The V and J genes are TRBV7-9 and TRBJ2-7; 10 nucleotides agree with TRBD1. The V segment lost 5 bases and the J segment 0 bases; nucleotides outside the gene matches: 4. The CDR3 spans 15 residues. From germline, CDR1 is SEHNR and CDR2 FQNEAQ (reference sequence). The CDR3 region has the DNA TGTGCCAGCAGCACTCGGACAGGGGGCTCCTACGAGCAGTACTTC. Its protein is CASSTRTGGSYEQYF.

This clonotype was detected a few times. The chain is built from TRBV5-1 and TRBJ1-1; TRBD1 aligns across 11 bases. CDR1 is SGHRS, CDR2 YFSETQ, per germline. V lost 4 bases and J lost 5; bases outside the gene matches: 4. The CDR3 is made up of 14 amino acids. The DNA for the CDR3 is TGCGCCAGCAGCAAGGACAGGGGGCGAACTGAAGCTTTCTTT. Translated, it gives CASSKDRGRTEAFF.

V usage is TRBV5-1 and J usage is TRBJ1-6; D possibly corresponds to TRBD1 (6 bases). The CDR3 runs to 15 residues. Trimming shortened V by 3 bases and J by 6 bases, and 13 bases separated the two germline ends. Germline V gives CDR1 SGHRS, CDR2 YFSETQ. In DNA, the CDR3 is TGCGCCAGCAGCTCGTTGGACAGAACTAATTCACCCCTCCACTTT. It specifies CASSSLDRTNSPLHF. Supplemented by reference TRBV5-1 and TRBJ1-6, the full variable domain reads KAGVTQTPRYLIKTRGQQVTLSCSPISGHRSVSWYQQTPGQGLQFLFEYFSETQRNKGNFPGRFSGRQFSNSRSEMNVSTLELGDSALYLCASSSLDRTNSPLHFGNGTRLTVT.

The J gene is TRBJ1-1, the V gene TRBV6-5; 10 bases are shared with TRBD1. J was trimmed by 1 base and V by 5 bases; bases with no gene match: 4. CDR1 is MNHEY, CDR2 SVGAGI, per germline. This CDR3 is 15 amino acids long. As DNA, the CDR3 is TGTGCCAGCAGTAGACAGGGGGCCCCGAACACTGAAGCTTTCTTT. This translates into CASSRQGAPNTEAFF.

The CDR3, as DNA: TGTGCCATCAAGGACAGACACTTGAACACTGAAGCTTTCTTT. Its protein is CAIKDRHLNTEAFF. V usage is TRBV10-3 and J usage is TRBJ1-1, with D possibly being TRBD1 (6 bases). Germline CDR1 ENHRY, CDR2 SYGVKD. V shed 7 bases and J shed 0 bases, with 12 bases lying between them. The CDR3 spans 14 residues.

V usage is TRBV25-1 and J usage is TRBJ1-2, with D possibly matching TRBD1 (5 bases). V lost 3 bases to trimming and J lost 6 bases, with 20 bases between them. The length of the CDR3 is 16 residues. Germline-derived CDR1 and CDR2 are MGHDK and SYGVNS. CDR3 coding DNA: TGTGCCAGCAGTGACACGGGGACGGGGGATGTTCATGGCTACACCTTC. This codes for CASSDTGTGDVHGYTF.